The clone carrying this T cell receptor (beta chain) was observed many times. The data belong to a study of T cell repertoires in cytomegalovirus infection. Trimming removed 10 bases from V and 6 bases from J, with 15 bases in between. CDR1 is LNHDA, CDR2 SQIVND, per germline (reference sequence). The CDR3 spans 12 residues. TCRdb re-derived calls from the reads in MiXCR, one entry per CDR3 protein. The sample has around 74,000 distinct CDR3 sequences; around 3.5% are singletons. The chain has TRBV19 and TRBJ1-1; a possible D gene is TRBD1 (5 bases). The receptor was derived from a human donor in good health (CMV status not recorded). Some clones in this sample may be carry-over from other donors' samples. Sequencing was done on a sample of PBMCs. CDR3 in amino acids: CATRRGGPEAFF. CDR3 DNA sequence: TGTGCCACTCGAAGGGGAGGACCTGAAGCTTTCTTT.